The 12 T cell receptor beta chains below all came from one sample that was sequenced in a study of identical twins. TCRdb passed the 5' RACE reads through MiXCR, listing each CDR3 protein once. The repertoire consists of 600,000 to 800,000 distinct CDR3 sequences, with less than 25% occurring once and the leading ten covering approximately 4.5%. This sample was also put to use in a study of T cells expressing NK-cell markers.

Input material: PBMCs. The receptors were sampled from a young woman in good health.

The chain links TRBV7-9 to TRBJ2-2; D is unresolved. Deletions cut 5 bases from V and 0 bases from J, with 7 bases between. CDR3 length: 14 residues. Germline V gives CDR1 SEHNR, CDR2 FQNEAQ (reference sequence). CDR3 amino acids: CASSQLSNTGELFF. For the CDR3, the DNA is TGTGCCAGCAGCCAACTTTCGAACACCGGGGAGCTGTTTTTT.

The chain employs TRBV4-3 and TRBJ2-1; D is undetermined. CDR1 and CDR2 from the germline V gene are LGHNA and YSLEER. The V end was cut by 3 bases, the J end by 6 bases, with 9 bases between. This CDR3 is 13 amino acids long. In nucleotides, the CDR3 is TGCGCCAGCAGCCACGGAGCTAGCAATGAGCAGTTCTTC. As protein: CASSHGASNEQFF.

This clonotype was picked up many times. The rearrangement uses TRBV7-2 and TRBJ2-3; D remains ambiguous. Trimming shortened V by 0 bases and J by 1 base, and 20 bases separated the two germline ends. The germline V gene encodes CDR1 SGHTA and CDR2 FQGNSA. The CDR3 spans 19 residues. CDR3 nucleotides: TGTGCCAGCAGCTTAGCACCCCCGCCCGCTAGGTATGGCACAGATACGCAGTATTTT. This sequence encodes CASSLAPPPARYGTDTQYF.

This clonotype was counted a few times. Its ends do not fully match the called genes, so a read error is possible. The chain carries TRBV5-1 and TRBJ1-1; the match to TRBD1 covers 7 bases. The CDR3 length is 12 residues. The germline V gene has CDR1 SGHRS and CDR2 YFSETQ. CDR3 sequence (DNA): TGCGCCAGCAGCGCACTGACAGGGCTGGAAATCTTT. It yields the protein CASSALTGLEIF.

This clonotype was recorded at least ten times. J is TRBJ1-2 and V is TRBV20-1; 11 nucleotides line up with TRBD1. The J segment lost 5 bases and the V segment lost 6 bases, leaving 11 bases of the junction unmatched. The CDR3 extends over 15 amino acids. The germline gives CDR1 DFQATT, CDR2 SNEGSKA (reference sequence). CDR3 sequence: CSAHAEGQGDYGYTF. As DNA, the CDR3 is TGCAGTGCCCACGCAGAGGGACAGGGGGATTATGGCTACACCTTC.

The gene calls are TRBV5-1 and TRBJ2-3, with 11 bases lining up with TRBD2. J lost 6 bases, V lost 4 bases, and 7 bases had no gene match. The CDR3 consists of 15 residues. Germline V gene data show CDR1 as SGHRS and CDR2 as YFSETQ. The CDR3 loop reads CASSLTSGVWDTQYF. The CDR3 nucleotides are TGCGCCAGCAGCCTGACTAGCGGGGTTTGGGATACGCAGTATTTT.

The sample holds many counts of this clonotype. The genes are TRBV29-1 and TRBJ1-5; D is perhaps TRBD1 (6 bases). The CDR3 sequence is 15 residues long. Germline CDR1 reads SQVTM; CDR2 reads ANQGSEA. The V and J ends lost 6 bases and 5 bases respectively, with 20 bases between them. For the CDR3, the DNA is TGCAGCGTCGACCGGAGACAGGCTACCGATCAGCCCCAGCATTTT. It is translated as CSVDRRQATDQPQHF.

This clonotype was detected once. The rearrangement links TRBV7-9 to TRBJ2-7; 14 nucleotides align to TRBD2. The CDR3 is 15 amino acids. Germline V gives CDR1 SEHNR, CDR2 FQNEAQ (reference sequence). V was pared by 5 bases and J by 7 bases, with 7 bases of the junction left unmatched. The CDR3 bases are TGTGCCAGCAGCCTTGTGACTAGCGGGAGGGGTGAGCAGTACTTC. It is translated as CASSLVTSGRGEQYF.

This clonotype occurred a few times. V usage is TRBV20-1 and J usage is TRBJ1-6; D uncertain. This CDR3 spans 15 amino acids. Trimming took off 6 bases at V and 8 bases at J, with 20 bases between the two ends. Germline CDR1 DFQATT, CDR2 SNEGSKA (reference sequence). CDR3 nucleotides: TGCAGTGCCCAGTTAAGATTCGGCGGACATTCACCCCTCCACTTT. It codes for CSAQLRFGGHSPLHF.

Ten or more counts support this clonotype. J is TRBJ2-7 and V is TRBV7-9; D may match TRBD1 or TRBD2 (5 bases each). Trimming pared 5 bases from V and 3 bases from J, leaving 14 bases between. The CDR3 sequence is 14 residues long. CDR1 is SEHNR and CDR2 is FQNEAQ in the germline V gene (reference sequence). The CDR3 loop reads CASSNRDALYEQYF. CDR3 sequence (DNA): TGTGCCAGCAGCAACCGGGACGCCCTCTACGAGCAGTACTTC.

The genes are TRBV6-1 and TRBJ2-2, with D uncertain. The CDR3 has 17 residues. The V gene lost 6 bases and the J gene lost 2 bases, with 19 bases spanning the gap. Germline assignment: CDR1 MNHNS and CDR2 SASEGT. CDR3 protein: CASSQSPSAFNTGELFF. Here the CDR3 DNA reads TGTGCCAGCAGCCAGTCCCCTTCTGCGTTTAACACCGGGGAGCTGTTTTTT.

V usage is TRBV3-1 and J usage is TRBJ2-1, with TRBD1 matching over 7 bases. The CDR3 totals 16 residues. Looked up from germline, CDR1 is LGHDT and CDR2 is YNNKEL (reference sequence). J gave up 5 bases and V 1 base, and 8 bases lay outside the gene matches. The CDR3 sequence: CASSQVSPTGDNEQFF. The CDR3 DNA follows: TGTGCCAGCAGCCAAGTGTCCCCAACAGGGGACAATGAGCAGTTCTTC.